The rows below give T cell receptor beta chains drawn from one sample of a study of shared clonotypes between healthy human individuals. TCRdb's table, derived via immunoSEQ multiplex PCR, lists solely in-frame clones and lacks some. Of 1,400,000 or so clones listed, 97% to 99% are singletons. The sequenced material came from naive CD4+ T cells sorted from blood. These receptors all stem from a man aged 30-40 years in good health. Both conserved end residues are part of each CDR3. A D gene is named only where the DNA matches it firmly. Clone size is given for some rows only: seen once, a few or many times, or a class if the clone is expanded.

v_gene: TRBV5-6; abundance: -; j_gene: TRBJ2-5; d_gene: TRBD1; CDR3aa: CASSLWDRGQETQYF; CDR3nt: TGTGCCAGCAGCTTATGGGACAGGGGACAAGAGACCCAGTACTTC
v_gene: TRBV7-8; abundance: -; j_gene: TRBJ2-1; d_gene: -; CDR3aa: CASSYNTGVNEQFF; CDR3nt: TGTGCCAGCAGTTATAACACCGGGGTCAATGAGCAGTTCTTC
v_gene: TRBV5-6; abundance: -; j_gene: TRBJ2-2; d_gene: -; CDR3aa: CASSLVSKPYTGELFF; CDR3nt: TGTGCCAGCAGCTTGGTGAGCAAGCCTTACACCGGGGAGCTGTTTTTT
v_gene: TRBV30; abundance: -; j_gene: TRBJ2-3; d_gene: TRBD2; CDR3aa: CACKPGGRAQYF; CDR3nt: TGTGCCTGTAAACCGGGAGGGAGGGCGCAGTATTTT
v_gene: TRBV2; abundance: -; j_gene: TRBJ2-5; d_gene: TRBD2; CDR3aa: CASRELPLAGDKETQYF; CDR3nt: TGTGCCAGCAGAGAACTTCCTCTAGCGGGAGACAAAGAGACCCAGTACTTC
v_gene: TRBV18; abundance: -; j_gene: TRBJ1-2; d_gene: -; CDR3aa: CASSPLTGQRKNYGYTF; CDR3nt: TGTGCCAGCTCCCCTCTGACCGGACAGCGGAAGAACTATGGCTACACCTTC
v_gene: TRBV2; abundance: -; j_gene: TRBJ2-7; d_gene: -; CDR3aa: CATSSERVNEQYF; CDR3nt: TGTGCCACCTCGTCGGAGCGGGTAAACGAGCAGTACTTC
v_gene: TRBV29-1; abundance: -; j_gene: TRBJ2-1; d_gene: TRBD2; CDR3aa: CSVVVYSGLASHNEQFF; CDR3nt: TGCAGCGTTGTAGTATATTCGGGACTAGCGTCCCACAATGAGCAGTTCTTC
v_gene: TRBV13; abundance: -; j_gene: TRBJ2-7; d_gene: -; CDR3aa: CASSLGAGHYEQYF; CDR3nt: TGTGCCAGCAGCTTGGGAGCGGGACACTACGAGCAGTACTTC
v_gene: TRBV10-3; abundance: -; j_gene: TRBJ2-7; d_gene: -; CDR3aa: CAIRESGRDYEQYF; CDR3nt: TGTGCCATCAGGGAATCGGGGCGCGACTACGAGCAGTACTTC
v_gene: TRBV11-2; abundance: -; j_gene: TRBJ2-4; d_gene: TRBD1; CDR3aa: CASSLRTGMVAKNIQYF; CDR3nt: TGTGCCAGCAGCCTAAGGACAGGGATGGTGGCCAAAAACATTCAGTACTTC
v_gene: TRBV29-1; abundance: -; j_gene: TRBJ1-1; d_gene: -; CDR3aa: CSVEEIGGTEAFF; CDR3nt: TGCAGCGTTGAAGAGATCGGGGGCACTGAAGCTTTCTTT
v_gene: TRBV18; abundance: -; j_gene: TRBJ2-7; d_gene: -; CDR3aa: CASSPRTESSYEQYF; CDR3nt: TGTGCCAGCTCACCAAGGACAGAAAGCTCCTACGAGCAGTACTTC
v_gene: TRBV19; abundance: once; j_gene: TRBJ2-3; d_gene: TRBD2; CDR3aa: CASTSGSGDTQYF; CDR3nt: TGTGCCAGTACTAGCGGGAGCGGAGATACGCAGTATTTT
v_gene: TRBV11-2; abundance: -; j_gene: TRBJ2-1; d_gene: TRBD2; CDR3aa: CASSPRTSGRVLSEQFF; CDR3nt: TGTGCCAGCAGCCCCCGGACTAGCGGGAGGGTCCTGAGTGAGCAGTTCTTC
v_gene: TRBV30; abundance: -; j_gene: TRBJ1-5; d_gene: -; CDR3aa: CAWSLRDNQPQHF; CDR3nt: TGTGCCTGGAGTCTCAGGGACAATCAGCCCCAGCATTTT
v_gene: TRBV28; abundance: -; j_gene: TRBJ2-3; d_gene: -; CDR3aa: CASSQLIAVRGTDTQYF; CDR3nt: TGTGCCAGCAGCCAATTGATAGCGGTCCGGGGCACAGATACGCAGTATTTT
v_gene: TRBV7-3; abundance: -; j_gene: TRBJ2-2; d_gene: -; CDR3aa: CASSLDRNTGELFF; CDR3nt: TGTGCCAGCAGCTTGGACAGAAACACCGGGGAGCTGTTTTTT
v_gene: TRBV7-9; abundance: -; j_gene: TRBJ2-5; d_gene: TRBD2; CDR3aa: CASSPRSGSQETQYF; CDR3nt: TGTGCCAGCAGTCCTAGGAGCGGGAGTCAAGAGACCCAGTACTTC
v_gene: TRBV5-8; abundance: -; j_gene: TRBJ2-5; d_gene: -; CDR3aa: CASSLAGEWKTQYF; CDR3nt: TGTGCCAGCAGCTTGGCAGGGGAATGGAAGACCCAGTACTTC
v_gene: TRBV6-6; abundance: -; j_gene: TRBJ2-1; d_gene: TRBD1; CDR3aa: CASGKTGTGGNEQFF; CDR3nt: TGTGCCAGCGGCAAAACCGGGACAGGGGGTAATGAGCAGTTCTTC
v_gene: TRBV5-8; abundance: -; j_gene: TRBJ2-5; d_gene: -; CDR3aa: CASSLGRGETQYF; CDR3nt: TGTGCCAGCAGCTTGGGAAGGGGAGAGACCCAGTACTTC